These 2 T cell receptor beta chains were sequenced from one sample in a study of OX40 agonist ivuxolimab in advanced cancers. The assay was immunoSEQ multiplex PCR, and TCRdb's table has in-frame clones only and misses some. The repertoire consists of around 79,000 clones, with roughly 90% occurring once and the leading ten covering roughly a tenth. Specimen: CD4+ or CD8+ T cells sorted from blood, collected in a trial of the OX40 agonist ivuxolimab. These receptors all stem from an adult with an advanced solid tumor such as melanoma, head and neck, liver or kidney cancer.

The CDR3 DNA reads TGCAGCATTACAAACACCGGGGAGCTGTTTTTT. Translation: CSITNTGELFF. The V and J genes are TRBV29-1 and TRBJ2-2; D unclear. Germline V CDR1 and CDR2: SQVTM, ANQGSEA. The CDR3 has 11 amino acids. V was trimmed by 8 bases and J by 2 bases, leaving 6 bases between them.

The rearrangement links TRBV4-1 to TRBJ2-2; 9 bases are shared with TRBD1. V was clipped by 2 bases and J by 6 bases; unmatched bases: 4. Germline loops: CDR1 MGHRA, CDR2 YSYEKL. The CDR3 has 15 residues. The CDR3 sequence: CASSQRRQGAGELFF. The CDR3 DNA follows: TGCGCCAGCAGCCAAAGGAGACAGGGGGCCGGGGAGCTGTTTTTT.